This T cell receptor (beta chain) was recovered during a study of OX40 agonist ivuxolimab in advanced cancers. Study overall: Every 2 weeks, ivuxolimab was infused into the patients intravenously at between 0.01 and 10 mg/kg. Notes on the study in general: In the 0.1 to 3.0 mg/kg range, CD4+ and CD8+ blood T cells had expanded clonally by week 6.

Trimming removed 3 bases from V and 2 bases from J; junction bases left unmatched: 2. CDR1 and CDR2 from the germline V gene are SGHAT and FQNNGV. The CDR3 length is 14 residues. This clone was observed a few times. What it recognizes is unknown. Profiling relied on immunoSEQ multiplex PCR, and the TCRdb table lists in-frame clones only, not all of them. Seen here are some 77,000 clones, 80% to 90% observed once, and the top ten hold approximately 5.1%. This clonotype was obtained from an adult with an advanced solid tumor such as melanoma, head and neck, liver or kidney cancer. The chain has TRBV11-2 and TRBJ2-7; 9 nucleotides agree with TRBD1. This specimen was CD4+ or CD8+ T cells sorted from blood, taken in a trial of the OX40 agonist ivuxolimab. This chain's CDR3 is CASSFTGGPYEQYF. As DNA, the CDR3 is TGTGCCAGCAGCTTTACAGGGGGCCCCTACGAGCAGTACTTC.